This T cell receptor beta chain was profiled in a study of T cells in Graves' hyperthyroidism and ophthalmopathy. This clonotype was recorded at least ten times. TCR beta CDR3 regions were amplified from RNA. RT-PCR in the first round (using the HTBI primer set) targeted the TCR CDR3. One entry per CDR3 protein results from TCRdb running MiXCR on the multiplex PCR reads. This sample has about 360,000 distinct CDR3 sequences, with about 13% found just once. CDR1 and CDR2 (germline): WSHSY, SAAADI. V gave up 3 bases and J gave up 1 base; unmatched junction bases: 6. This CDR3 region has 16 residues. The TCR originated in a man aged 25 to 40 with Graves' hyperthyroidism that later progressed to Graves' ophthalmopathy. The sequencing sample was made of blood. The rearrangement uses TRBV10-2 and TRBJ2-5; 9 nucleotides align to TRBD2. The CDR3 sequence: CASSDWLAGSQETQYF. CDR3 nucleotide sequence: TGCGCCAGCAGTGATTGGCTAGCGGGGAGCCAAGAGACCCAGTACTTC.